The rows below give T cell receptor beta chains drawn from one sample of a study of blood T cell repertoires in COVID-19. The data were produced by immunoSEQ multiplex PCR, yet TCRdb's version contains in-frame clones alone and is incomplete. Seen here are 70,000 to 85,000 clones, about 91% observed once, and the top ten hold less than 6%. The sample consisted of peripheral blood. The source is a woman aged 55-69 years with active COVID-19. Each CDR3 is given with its conserved first and last residue. D genes are given only for firm matches. Clone sizes are given selectively: once, few, many, or a class where the clone is expanded.

D	length	V	J	size	DNA	CDR3
NA	14	TRBV5-4	TRBJ2-3	NA	TGTGCCAGCAGCTTGGTGCTAGCCCCCGATACGCAGTATTTT	CASSLVLAPDTQYF
NA	17	TRBV13	TRBJ2-3	NA	TGTGCCAGCAGCGCAGACCTGGGGGCCTGGGGAACAGATACGCAGTATTTT	CASSADLGAWGTDTQYF
TRBD1	16	TRBV27	TRBJ1-1	NA	TGTGCCAGCAGTTCGGGACAGGGGAGGGGGAACACTGAAGCTTTCTTT	CASSSGQGRGNTEAFF
NA	16	TRBV5-1	TRBJ2-7	NA	TGCGCCAGCAGCCCCGGAGGTTTCAGGAGCCACCACGAGCAGTACTTC	CASSPGGFRSHHEQYF
TRBD1	19	TRBV18	TRBJ1-4	few	TGTGCCAGCTCACCAAGACTTCTTTCAACAGGGGTTGCTAATGAAAAACTGTTTTTT	CASSPRLLSTGVANEKLFF
TRBD2	17	TRBV7-9	TRBJ2-2	few	TGTGCCAGCAGCTGGGGTACTAGCGGGAGTTTAGCCGGGGAGCTGTTTTTT	CASSWGTSGSLAGELFF
NA	16	TRBV5-4	TRBJ2-3	NA	TGTGCCAGCAGCTTGGAGTCGAGAAGCAGCACAGATACGCAGTATTTT	CASSLESRSSTDTQYF
NA	11	TRBV9	TRBJ1-4	NA	TGTGCCAGCAGCAACAGTGAAAAACTGTTTTTT	CASSNSEKLFF
TRBD1	14	TRBV28	TRBJ2-3	NA	TGTGCCAGCAGTTTGGGGACAGGTCCAGATACGCAGTATTTT	CASSLGTGPDTQYF
NA	13	TRBV5-1	TRBJ2-7	NA	TGCGCCAGCAGTCGGGAAGGCACCTACGAGCAGTACTTC	CASSREGTYEQYF
NA	14	TRBV10-2	TRBJ2-7	NA	TGCGCCAGCAGTGTTGGCAGTACAGCCTACGAGCAGTACTTC	CASSVGSTAYEQYF
TRBD2	13	TRBV12-3/TRBV12-4	TRBJ2-1	NA	TGTGCCAGCAGTTTGACTAGCGGGAGGCTCCGGTTCTTC	CASSLTSGRLRFF
TRBD2	14	TRBV29-1	TRBJ2-1	few	TGCAGCGGGGGAGTGGGAGGGCCGGGGAATGAGCAGTTCTTC	CSGGVGGPGNEQFF
NA	12	TRBV28	TRBJ1-2	NA	TGTGCCCTATCTAGTTCTAACTATGGCTACACCTTC	CALSSSNYGYTF
TRBD2	14	TRBV24-1	TRBJ2-7	NA	TGTGCCACCAGTGATTTTAGGGTGGCGGGAGGGCCGTACTTC	CATSDFRVAGGPYF
TRBD1	14	TRBV11-2	TRBJ2-5	few	TGTGCCAGCAGCCTTGACAGGGGGCGCGGGACCCAGTACTTC	CASSLDRGRGTQYF
NA	16	TRBV28	TRBJ2-6	NA	TGTGCCAGCAATGGGCTGGGTAGCTCTGGGGCCAACGTCCTGACTTTC	CASNGLGSSGANVLTF
NA	12	TRBV12-3/TRBV12-4	TRBJ2-1	NA	TGTGCCAGCAGCTCCTATTACAATGAGCAGTTCTTC	CASSSYYNEQFF
TRBD2	15	TRBV6-5	TRBJ2-1	NA	TGTGCCAGCAGATCCGGACTAGCGGACTACAATGAGCAGTTCTTC	CASRSGLADYNEQFF
NA	14	TRBV5-6	TRBJ1-2	NA	TGTGCCAGCAGCTTACCAGGGTCGGACTATGGCTACACCTTC	CASSLPGSDYGYTF
NA	13	TRBV7-9	TRBJ2-1	NA	TGTGCCAGCACCCAAGACAGTAGTAATGAGCAGTTCTTC	CASTQDSSNEQFF
TRBD1	13	TRBV3-1/TRBV3-2	TRBJ1-2	NA	TGTGCCAGCAGCCAAGGGGACAGGGGTGGCTACACCTTC	CASSQGDRGGYTF
NA	12	TRBV27	TRBJ1-5	NA	TGTGCCAGCAGTCCCAACAATCAGCCCCAGCATTTT	CASSPNNQPQHF
NA	13	TRBV5-1	TRBJ1-2	NA	TGCGCCAGCAGCTTGGACAGGGCATATGGCTACACCTTC	CASSLDRAYGYTF
TRBD1	15	TRBV28	TRBJ2-7	NA	TGTGCCAGCAGAAACAGACAGGGTGGTGGATCCGAGCAGTACTTC	CASRNRQGGGSEQYF
NA	19	TRBV21-1	TRBJ1-6	NA	TGTGCCAGCAGCAAACCAACCCGAATGGCAGTCCGACTTAATTCACCCCTCCACTTT	CASSKPTRMAVRLNSPLHF
NA	12	TRBV12-3/TRBV12-4	TRBJ2-1	NA	TGTGCCAGCAGCCGTTCCTACAATGAGCAGTTCTTC	CASSRSYNEQFF
TRBD1	15	TRBV28	TRBJ2-2	NA	TGTGCCAGCAGTAAAATGAGGGGGCACACCGGGGAGCTGTTTTTT	CASSKMRGHTGELFF
NA	13	TRBV30	TRBJ1-5	NA	TGTGCCTCGGGGGTCAGGGTCAATCAGCCCCAGCATTTT	CASGVRVNQPQHF
NA	16	TRBV4-2	TRBJ1-1	few	TGTGCCAGCAGCCAAGTTGGTTCGTTACTGGGGCCTGAAGCTTTCTTT	CASSQVGSLLGPEAFF
NA	15	TRBV3-1/TRBV3-2	TRBJ2-7	NA	TGTGCCAGCAGCCAAGCCTCCAGCCTGGGGGGCGAGCAGTACTTC	CASSQASSLGGEQYF
TRBD2	14	TRBV5-1	TRBJ2-2	few	TGCGCCAGCAGCTTGGTAGCGGGAAGTAGGGAGCTGTTTTTT	CASSLVAGSRELFF
TRBD1	13	TRBV19	TRBJ1-5	NA	TGTGCCAGTAGACAGGACAGGGTCCAACCCCAGCATTTT	CASRQDRVQPQHF
NA	19	TRBV4-1	TRBJ2-4	NA	TGCGCCAGCAGCCAACCCCAGGGTGTGGGGGCACTAGCCAAAAACATTCAGTACTTC	CASSQPQGVGALAKNIQYF
NA	12	TRBV10-3	TRBJ2-7	NA	TGTGCCATCAGTCCAGGGACCTACGAGCAGTACTTC	CAISPGTYEQYF